These 25 T cell receptor beta chains were all obtained from the same sample, sequenced in a study of identical twins. TCRdb re-called the 5' RACE reads with MiXCR, one entry per CDR3 protein. This sample has under 900,000 distinct CDR3 sequences; 18% occur once, and the top ten carry around 13%. The data also belong to a second study, concerning T cells expressing NK-cell markers.

Specimen: PBMCs. These receptors were collected from a woman aged 18-29 years in good health.

This clonotype was detected a few times. The chain links TRBV30 to TRBJ2-5; TRBD2 agrees at 10 bases. The CDR3 is made up of 15 amino acids. Germline values: CDR1 GTSNPN, CDR2 SVGIG (reference sequence). The ends lost 0 bases at V and 7 bases at J; junction bases unmatched: 8. CDR3 amino acids: CAWSVGLASFGTQYF. The CDR3 bases are TGTGCCTGGAGTGTGGGACTAGCGTCATTTGGGACCCAGTACTTC.

Ten or more counts support this clonotype. This chain links TRBV7-2 with TRBJ2-7; D might be TRBD1 or TRBD2, each matching 5 bases. The CDR3 has 16 amino acids. The V gene lost 5 bases and the J gene lost 4 bases, with 21 bases spanning the gap. Germline CDR1 and CDR2: SGHTA and FQGNSA. The CDR3 spells CASSASGTFEGYEQYF. The CDR3 region has the DNA TGTGCCAGCAGCGCCTCCGGGACCTTCGAGGGGTACGAGCAGTACTTC. Drawing the rest from reference TRBV7-2 and TRBJ2-7, the complete variable domain is GAGVSQSPSNKVTEKGKDVELRCDPISGHTALYWYRQSLGQGLEFLIYFQGNSAPDKSGLPSDRFSAERTGGSVSTLTIQRTQQEDSAVYLCASSASGTFEGYEQYFGPGTRLTVT.

This sequence joins TRBV20-1 and TRBJ2-3, with TRBD2 matching over 7 bases. Germline CDR1 and CDR2: DFQATT and SNEGSKA (reference sequence). The CDR3 covers 15 residues. The junction had 10 bases not matched to a gene; V was cut back by 3 bases and J by 4 bases. The CDR3: CSARVGGSFADTQYF. CDR3 DNA sequence: TGCAGTGCTAGGGTTGGCGGGAGTTTCGCAGATACGCAGTATTTT.

This chain connects TRBV4-3 to TRBJ2-7; D gene uncertain. Germline CDR1 LGHNA, CDR2 YSLEER. Trimming took 1 base from V and 3 from J, leaving 16 bases between them. CDR3 size: 16 residues. The CDR3 coding sequence is TGCGCCAGCAGCCAAGTAGTTGGGGTATCCGACTACGAGCAGTACTTC. Residues: CASSQVVGVSDYEQYF.

With respect to this clonotype: The junction shows a germline mismatch at one end, possibly a read error. This chain uses TRBV20-1 with TRBJ2-1; 8 bases map to TRBD1. This CDR3 is 13 amino acids long. Germline lookup yields CDR1 DFQATT and CDR2 SNEGSKA (reference sequence). CDR3 DNA: TGCAGTGCCTCCGGGACAGGTCACAATGAGGAGTTCTTC. Protein product: CSASGTGHNEEFF.

This clonotype was recorded only once. This chain joins TRBV7-8 and TRBJ2-3; 7 bases line up with TRBD2. V lost 5 bases to trimming and J lost 3 bases; unmatched junction nucleotides: 5. Germline V gene lookup returns CDR1 SGHVS and CDR2 FQNEAQ. This CDR3 contains 14 residues. In DNA, the CDR3 is TGTGCCAGCAGCCAGAGCGGGGTTACAGATACGCAGTATTTT. Translated: CASSQSGVTDTQYF.

This rearrangement joins TRBV20-1 to TRBJ2-1; 9 bases are shared with TRBD2. Germline loops: CDR1 DFQATT, CDR2 SNEGSKA (reference sequence). Trimming cost V 3 bases and J 8 bases; bases outside gene matches: 2. CDR3 size: 12 residues. The CDR3 loop is CSASGTSYEQFF. In nucleotides, the CDR3 is TGCAGTGCTAGCGGGACTAGCTATGAGCAGTTCTTC.

The J gene is TRBJ2-7, the V gene TRBV29-1; possible D gene TRBD1, 6 bases. The germline V gene encodes CDR1 SQVTM and CDR2 ANQGSEA. The CDR3 contains 11 residues. The V gene lost 7 bases and the J gene lost 5 bases, with 12 bases spanning the gap. CDR3 region: CSAGTSNEQYF. In nucleotides, the CDR3 is TGCAGCGCCGGGACATCCAACGAGCAGTACTTC.

This clonotype came up a few times. V gene TRBV24-1 combines with J gene TRBJ2-2; 10 bases fit TRBD1. The germline gives CDR1 KGHDR, CDR2 SFDVKD. The CDR3 extends over 16 amino acids. Trimming removed 3 bases from V and 7 bases from J; junction bases left unmatched: 7. The CDR3 DNA is TGTGCCACCAGTGATACCCGACAGGGGGCGGTCGGGGAGCTGTTTTTT. The encoded protein is CATSDTRQGAVGELFF.

This clonotype showed up just a few times. CDR3 in amino acids: CASSILGGSNQPQHF. The CDR3 DNA reads as TGCGCCAGCAGCATCCTAGGCGGCAGCAATCAGCCCCAGCATTTT. The chain employs TRBV5-1 and TRBJ1-5; no definite D call. Germline V gene data show CDR1 as SGHRS and CDR2 as YFSETQ. CDR3 length equals 15 residues. Trimming left V 4 bases short and J 1 base short, with 12 bases between.

This clonotype was detected many times. This sequence joins TRBV15 and TRBJ1-2; no firm D call. Germline V gives CDR1 LNHNV, CDR2 YYDKDF (reference sequence). This CDR3 is built from 12 residues. The ends were cut back, 8 bases at V and 9 bases at J, with 16 bases in the middle. The DNA of the CDR3 is TGTGCCACCTCCGACGGCTCTCTCCGCTACACCTTC. It specifies CATSDGSLRYTF.

This clonotype was counted a few times. The chain joins TRBV27 to TRBJ2-7; TRBD2 matches 8 bases. J gave up 4 bases and V 8 bases, and 4 bases lay outside the gene matches. The length of the CDR3 is 12 residues. CDR1 is MNHEY, CDR2 SMNVEV, per germline (reference sequence). Here the CDR3 reads CASVGGGYEQYF. The CDR3 region has the DNA TGTGCCAGCGTTGGCGGGGGGTACGAGCAGTACTTC.

V usage is TRBV28 and J usage is TRBJ2-1, with 7 bases lining up with TRBD2. V lost 7 bases, J lost 4 bases, and 4 bases stayed unmatched. Looked up from germline, CDR1 is MDHEN and CDR2 is SYDVKM. The CDR3 covers 13 residues. The CDR3, as DNA: TGTGCCAGCATGGGGGGACTATACAATGAGCAGTTCTTC. This translates into CASMGGLYNEQFF.

The V gene is TRBV12-3 or TRBV12-4, the J gene TRBJ1-4; D not certain. CDR3 size: 13 residues. V lost 6 bases, J lost 5 bases, and 10 bases lay in between. CDR3 residues: CASSHGINEKLFF. As DNA, the CDR3 is TGTGCCAGCAGCCATGGGATAAATGAAAAACTGTTTTTT.

There are a few counts of this clonotype. The V call is TRBV29-1, the J call TRBJ2-1, with a tentative D call TRBD2 (7 bases). Trimming stripped 3 bases from V and 8 bases from J, with 23 bases between. In germline, CDR1 is SQVTM, CDR2 ANQGSEA. The CDR3 spans 16 residues. The chain's CDR3 is CSVEGKPGGAGHEQFF. In nucleotides, the CDR3 is TGCAGCGTTGAGGGCAAGCCGGGGGGCGCAGGGCATGAGCAGTTCTTC.

J is TRBJ2-1 and V is TRBV4-1; tentatively, D is TRBD2 (6 bases). Deletions cut 0 bases from V and 0 bases from J, with 12 bases between. The germline CDR1 and CDR2 sequences are MGHRA and YSYEKL. CDR3 size: 17 residues. CDR3 protein: CASSQDWGVSSYNEQFF. The CDR3 region has the DNA TGCGCCAGCAGCCAAGATTGGGGGGTCAGCTCCTACAATGAGCAGTTCTTC.

This clonotype was seen repeatedly, ten times or more. The chain couples TRBV10-3 to TRBJ2-7, with D unresolved. CDR1 and CDR2 (germline): ENHRY, SYGVKD. This CDR3 is built from 13 residues. V lost 6 bases to trimming and J lost 4 bases, with 13 bases between them. The CDR3 bases are TGTGCCATCAGGGAGAGCAGAGAATACGAGCAGTACTTC. Encoded protein: CAIRESREYEQYF.

Only a few counts were recorded for this clonotype. The rearrangement joins TRBV7-2 to TRBJ1-1, with D unresolved. Trimming took 3 bases from V and 7 from J, leaving 9 bases between them. Germline V gene lookup returns CDR1 SGHTA and CDR2 FQGNSA. The CDR3 runs 12 residues. CDR3 protein: CASSFNGYEAFF. The CDR3 coding sequence is TGTGCCAGCAGCTTTAACGGTTATGAAGCTTTCTTT.

There are a few counts of this clonotype. This chain connects TRBV6-1 to TRBJ2-7; 12 bases agree with TRBD1. Germline V gives CDR1 MNHNS, CDR2 SASEGT. The CDR3 runs 14 residues. J lost 7 bases, V lost 7 bases, and 8 bases had no gene match. The CDR3 coding sequence is TGTGCCAGCAAGGCCGGGACAGGGGGCAGTGAGCAGTACTTC. Protein product: CASKAGTGGSEQYF.

This clonotype has a handful of counts. This chain links TRBV6-1 with TRBJ1-1, with D maybe TRBD1 (5 bases). Germline CDR1 reads MNHNS; CDR2 reads SASEGT. V dropped 8 bases and J dropped 5 bases, with 15 bases sitting between them. CDR3 length: 13 residues. The CDR3 DNA reads as TGTGCCAGCTCTGTCGGACAAGGGACTGAAGCTTTCTTT. Residues: CASSVGQGTEAFF.

This clonotype was seen a few times. The V call is TRBV12-3 or TRBV12-4, the J call TRBJ2-1; D is perhaps TRBD2 (5 bases). CDR3 length: 21 amino acids. The V end was cut by 4 bases, the J end by 0 bases, with 28 bases between. The CDR3 region is CASSSPNRQPLAQSSYNEQFF. The CDR3 DNA reads as TGTGCCAGCAGTTCGCCGAACCGACAACCTCTAGCCCAAAGCTCCTACAATGAGCAGTTCTTC.

This clonotype appeared many times. The V gene is TRBV20-1, the J gene TRBJ2-1, with 7 bases fitting TRBD2. Trimming removed 1 base from V and 2 bases from J; junction bases left unmatched: 5. CDR3 length: 15 residues. Germline CDR1 is DFQATT and CDR2 is SNEGSKA (reference sequence). CDR3 in amino acids: CSARGQRGTYNEQFF. The CDR3 DNA follows: TGCAGTGCTAGAGGCCAGCGGGGCACCTACAATGAGCAGTTCTTC.

This clonotype has at least ten counts. The CDR3 here is CASSLQASNYGYTF. CDR3 nucleotides: TGTGCCAGCAGCTTACAGGCGTCAAACTATGGCTACACCTTC. J is TRBJ1-2 and V is TRBV7-9, with D unresolved. CDR1 and CDR2 (germline): SEHNR, FQNEAQ (reference sequence). Trimming removed 2 bases at V and 2 bases at J, with 9 bases between. The CDR3 totals 14 residues.

This clonotype was detected a few times. The chain employs TRBV5-1 and TRBJ2-5; TRBD1 matches at 7 bases. V was pared by 0 bases and J by 3 bases, with 8 bases of the junction left unmatched. The CDR3 has 16 amino acids. The germline V gene has CDR1 SGHRS and CDR2 YFSETQ. In DNA, the CDR3 is TGCGCCAGCAGCTTGGGAGTGCAGGGGGAAAAAGAGACCCAGTACTTC. This encodes CASSLGVQGEKETQYF.

The sample holds a few counts of this clonotype. The chain couples TRBV20-1 to TRBJ2-5; TRBD2 matches 8 bases. CDR1 DFQATT and CDR2 SNEGSKA come from the germline V gene (reference sequence). The CDR3 is 13 amino acids. Losses at the gene ends were 3 bases for V and 5 bases for J; bases not matched to a gene: 5. The CDR3 is CSASFGGVETQYF. The CDR3 coding sequence is TGCAGTGCTAGTTTCGGGGGGGTGGAGACCCAGTACTTC.